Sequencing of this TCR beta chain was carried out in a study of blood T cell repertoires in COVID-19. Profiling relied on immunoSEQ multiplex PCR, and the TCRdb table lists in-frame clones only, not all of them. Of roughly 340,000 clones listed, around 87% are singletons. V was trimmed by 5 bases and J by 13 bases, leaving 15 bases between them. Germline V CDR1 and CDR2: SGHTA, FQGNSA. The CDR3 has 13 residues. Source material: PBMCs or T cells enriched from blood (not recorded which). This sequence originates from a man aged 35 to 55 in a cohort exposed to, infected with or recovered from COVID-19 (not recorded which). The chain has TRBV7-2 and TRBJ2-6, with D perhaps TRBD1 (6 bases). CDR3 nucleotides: TGTGCCAGCAGCCCAGGACAGTCGCGTGTCCTGACTTTC. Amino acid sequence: CASSPGQSRVLTF.